Listed here are 22 T cell receptor beta chains from one sample, sequenced in a study of T cells after yellow fever vaccination. Each CDR3 protein gets one entry after TCRdb re-called the 5' RACE reads with MiXCR. Here the sample spans hundreds of thousands of distinct CDR3 sequences, about an eighth being singletons. The sample in question was CD4+ T cells sorted from PBMCs, obtained 15 days after the yellow fever booster vaccination. These receptors all stem from a man aged 18 to 29 who received the YFV17D yellow fever vaccine.

This clonotype was counted a few times. The rearrangement joins TRBV12-5 to TRBJ1-6, with 9 bases identical to TRBD1. In germline, CDR1 is LGHNT, CDR2 FRNRAP. The CDR3 consists of 15 residues. V was clipped by 5 bases and J by 7 bases; unmatched bases: 6. The CDR3 coding sequence is TGTGCTAGTGGTCTGGGACAGGGTATGAATTCACCCCTCCACTTT. Amino acids: CASGLGQGMNSPLHF.

The J gene is TRBJ1-2, the V gene TRBV2; D gene unclear. The CDR3 has 14 residues. Germline V gives CDR1 SNHLY, CDR2 FYNNEI. V shed 2 bases and J shed 4 bases, with 11 bases lying between them. CDR3 protein: CASSELQESYGYTF. In DNA form, the CDR3 reads TGTGCCAGCAGTGAACTGCAGGAGTCCTATGGCTACACCTTC.

The chain is built from TRBV4-2 and TRBJ1-1; a possible D gene is TRBD1 (6 bases). The CDR3 is 12 amino acids. V lost 4 bases and J lost 11, with 14 bases in between. Germline values: CDR1 LGHNA, CDR2 YNFKEQ. CDR3 bases: TGTGCCAGCAGCCCCGACAGGATACGGGCTTTCTTT. Translation: CASSPDRIRAFF.

The table lists this clonotype with many counts. The chain has TRBV12-3 or TRBV12-4 and TRBJ1-6; D unresolved. This CDR3 is built from 14 residues. Deletions cut 3 bases from V and 0 bases from J, with 3 bases between. In nucleotides, the CDR3 is TGTGCCAGCAGTTTCAGCTCCTATAATTCACCCCTCCACTTT. This sequence encodes CASSFSSYNSPLHF.

The chain employs TRBV20-1 and TRBJ2-1; 7 nucleotides agree with TRBD1. The CDR3 is made up of 11 amino acids. Germline trimming cut 6 bases from V and 9 bases from J; bases unmatched to any gene: 5. Germline CDR1 is DFQATT and CDR2 is SNEGSKA (reference sequence). The CDR3 bases are TGCAGTGCAGAACAGGGGAGTGAGCAGTTCTTC. Amino acid sequence: CSAEQGSEQFF.

There are many counts of this clonotype. The chain employs TRBV6-2 or TRBV6-3 and TRBJ2-2; D is unresolved. V lost 3 bases to trimming and J lost 1 base, with 12 bases between them. CDR1 is MNHEY, CDR2 SVGEGT, per germline. The CDR3 is made up of 16 amino acids. CDR3 DNA sequence: TGTGCCAGCAGTTATAGGGCCCAACGGAACACCGGGGAGCTGTTTTTT. Protein: CASSYRAQRNTGELFF.

The V call is TRBV23-1, the J call TRBJ1-2, with 8 bases aligning to TRBD1. TRBV23-1 is an ORF; its function is uncertain. The CDR3 covers 13 residues. The V segment lost 7 bases and the J segment 4 bases; nucleotides outside the gene matches: 5. CDR3 nucleotides: TGCGCCAGCATTCGCAGGGGGCTCTATGGCTACACCTTC. Protein: CASIRRGLYGYTF.

The table lists this clonotype with a few counts. The CDR3 loop reads CASSLDGDFSNQPQHF. The CDR3 bases are TGCGCCAGCAGCTTGGATGGGGATTTTAGCAATCAGCCCCAGCATTTT. J is TRBJ1-5 and V is TRBV5-1, with unresolved D. Per the germline V gene, CDR1 is SGHRS and CDR2 is YFSETQ. With 0 bases removed from V and 0 bases from J, the gap between germline ends came to 10 bases. This CDR3 is built from 16 residues.

The V and J genes are TRBV3-1 and TRBJ1-1; no reliable D call. Germline CDR1 LGHDT, CDR2 YNNKEL (reference sequence). Trimming cost V 2 bases and J 3 bases, with 10 bases left between them. CDR3 size: 14 residues. In DNA form, the CDR3 reads TGTGCCAGCAGCCAATTTGTGGGAGACACTGAAGCTTTCTTT. It codes for CASSQFVGDTEAFF.

This clonotype was counted a few times. This chain connects TRBV4-2 to TRBJ2-3; TRBD2 matches at 10 bases. CDR1 and CDR2 (germline): LGHNA, YNFKEQ. The CDR3 covers 20 residues. With 0 bases clipped from V and 8 bases from J, the junction kept 20 bases outside the gene matches. CDR3 sequence: CASSQEVSGGPGLVGRTQYF. DNA for the CDR3: TGTGCCAGCAGCCAAGAAGTTAGCGGGGGGCCGGGGTTAGTGGGTCGTACGCAGTATTTT.

The gene calls are TRBV20-1 and TRBJ1-1; D uncertain. The germline V and J ends were trimmed by 4 bases and 0 bases, with 12 bases remaining between them. In germline, CDR1 is DFQATT, CDR2 SNEGSKA (reference sequence). This CDR3 is built from 14 residues. This CDR3 reads CSAKDATVNTEAFF. CDR3 nucleotide sequence: TGCAGTGCTAAGGATGCGACCGTGAACACTGAAGCTTTCTTT.

The genes are TRBV9 and TRBJ1-2; D remains ambiguous. The CDR3 loop spans 13 amino acids. Germline CDR1 and CDR2: SGDLS and YYNGEE. V lost 3 bases, J lost 7 bases, and 13 bases lay in between. The CDR3 coding sequence is TGTGCCAGCAGCGACCAAACTTTCGGTGGCTACACCTTC. Translating gives CASSDQTFGGYTF. Looking up the rest from reference TRBV9 and TRBJ1-2 gives the full variable domain: DSGVTQTPKHLITATGQRVTLRCSPRSGDLSVYWYQQSLDQGLQFLIQYYNGEERAKGNILERFSAQQFPDLHSELNLSSLELGDSALYFCASSDQTFGGYTFGSGTRLTVV.

The J gene is TRBJ2-2, the V gene TRBV5-1; 9 nucleotides align to TRBD1. V shed 2 bases and J 1 base; nucleotides not matched to a gene: 9. The CDR3 has 18 residues. The V gene's germline CDR1 is SGHRS and CDR2 YFSETQ. CDR3 bases: TGCGCCAGCAGCTTACAACCTACGGGACAGGGGAACACCGGGGAGCTGTTTTTT. Translated, it gives CASSLQPTGQGNTGELFF.

The chain combines TRBV19 with TRBJ2-2; 9 bases map to TRBD1. The CDR3 spans 15 residues. The germline CDR1 and CDR2 sequences are LNHDA and SQIVND (reference sequence). J lost 6 bases, V lost 6 bases, and 8 bases had no gene match. The chain's CDR3 is CASRPGQGRAGELFF. The DNA of the CDR3 is TGTGCCAGTAGACCGGGACAGGGCCGAGCCGGGGAGCTGTTTTTT.

This chain connects TRBV6-6 to TRBJ1-3, with 7 positions matching TRBD1. V gave up 8 bases and J gave up 0 bases; unmatched junction bases: 10. CDR1 MNHNY and CDR2 SVGAGI come from the germline V gene (reference sequence). This CDR3 spans 16 amino acids. For the CDR3, the DNA is TGTGCCAGCCTCACAGAGACAGGGAGCTCTGGAAACACCATATATTTT. Translated: CASLTETGSSGNTIYF.

This clonotype was counted between two and nine times. The chain couples TRBV20-1 to TRBJ2-3; D remains ambiguous. The length of the CDR3 is 12 residues. With 6 bases removed from V and 2 bases from J, the gap between germline ends came to 9 bases. Germline CDR1 DFQATT, CDR2 SNEGSKA (reference sequence). The CDR3 bases are TGCAGTGCCTCGGACCACACAGATACGCAGTATTTT. Amino acids: CSASDHTDTQYF.

In its sample, this clonotype was seen many times. The rearrangement links TRBV9 to TRBJ1-5; a possible D gene is TRBD1 (6 bases). CDR3 length equals 13 residues. Trimming stripped 4 bases from V and 4 bases from J, with 9 bases between. Germline V CDR1 and CDR2: SGDLS, YYNGEE. CDR3 region: CASSTQGNQPQHF. The CDR3, as DNA: TGTGCCAGCAGCACACAGGGAAATCAGCCCCAGCATTTT.

The CDR3 sequence is CASNGGTDTQYF. CDR3 DNA sequence: TGTGCCAGCAACGGAGGGACGGATACGCAGTATTTT. This chain connects TRBV5-6 to TRBJ2-3; D perhaps matches TRBD2 (6 bases). CDR3 length equals 12 residues. V lost 6 bases, J lost 6 bases, and 11 bases lay in between. CDR1 is SGHDT and CDR2 is YYEEEE in the germline V gene.

The gene calls are TRBV28 and TRBJ1-2; tentative D call: TRBD1 (5 bases). The CDR3 has 14 residues. In germline, CDR1 is MDHEN, CDR2 SYDVKM. The V and J ends lost 2 bases and 8 bases respectively, with 15 bases between them. The CDR3 DNA sequence: TGTGCCAGCAGTTTACTTCGGGCAGGGAAAGGCTACACCTTC. Translating gives CASSLLRAGKGYTF.

This chain joins TRBV5-1 and TRBJ1-4, with a possible D match to TRBD1 (5 bases). V lost 5 bases and J 6 bases, leaving 14 bases between the germline ends. This CDR3 contains 14 residues. Germline V gives CDR1 SGHRS, CDR2 YFSETQ. The CDR3 nucleotides read TGCGCCAGCAGATCCGGGCCCAGGGATGAAAAACTGTTTTTT. Protein: CASRSGPRDEKLFF.

V and J are TRBV20-1 and TRBJ1-6; TRBD1 matches at 8 bases. Per germline, CDR1 DFQATT and CDR2 SNEGSKA (reference sequence). This CDR3 comprises 15 residues. The J segment lost 0 bases and the V segment lost 6 bases, leaving 4 bases of the junction unmatched. Here the CDR3 reads CSAYTGGSYNSPLHF. CDR3 nucleotides: TGCAGTGCATACACAGGGGGCTCCTATAATTCACCCCTCCACTTT.

The chain's CDR3 is CASSPGGAAYEQYF. The CDR3 nucleotides are TGTGCCAGCAGTCCCGGGGGGGCAGCCTACGAGCAGTACTTC. This chain links TRBV5-5 with TRBJ2-7; TRBD2 aligns across 8 bases. The V gene's germline CDR1 is SGHKS and CDR2 YYEKEE (reference sequence). The CDR3 is made up of 14 amino acids. The V gene end was trimmed by 5 bases and the J gene end by 2 bases; junction bases not matched to a gene: 6.